One sample yielded the 14 T cell receptor beta chains listed below, sequenced in a study of CXCR3-negative and CXCR3-positive naive CD8 T cells. Study conclusions and caveats: Hydrophobicity of TRB CDR3s was greater in CXCR3-positive naive cells than in CXCR3-negative naive cells.

Via 5' RACE with UMI labels, TRB cDNA libraries were prepared. TCRdb processed the 5' RACE reads again and assigns one entry to each CDR3 protein, with no DNA. The listing records 120,000 or so distinct CDR3 sequences. No antigens are known for them. Input material: naive CXCR3+ CD8+ T cells from blood. Subset of the sample: CD45RO-CCR7+CD27+CD95- naive CD8+ T cells expressing CXCR3 (TNR3+). Receptors were obtained from a human donor in good health. Some clones in this sample may be carry-over from other donors' samples.

This chain links TRBV10-3 with TRBJ2-7; TCRdb indicates TRBD1, and absent DNA this call remains unverified. The length of the CDR3 is 15 residues. Per germline, CDR1 ENHRY and CDR2 SYGVKD. This CDR3 reads CAISDMAGGSYEQYF.

The chain employs TRBV29-1 and TRBJ2-1; TCRdb calls TRBD2, which cannot be checked without DNA. CDR1 and CDR2 from the germline V gene are SQVTM and ANQGSEA. The CDR3 is 15 residues long. CDR3 amino acids: CSVRTGRADPYEQFF.

V usage is TRBV14 and J usage is TRBJ2-7; checking the TCRdb D call of TRBD2 is not possible without DNA. CDR1 SGHDN and CDR2 FVKESK come from the germline V gene. The CDR3 loop spans 16 amino acids. The CDR3 sequence: CASSDGLAGVKYEQYF.

This CDR3 is CASSPSGTGLYEQYF. J is TRBJ2-7 and V is TRBV18; TCRdb reports TRBD1, a call that lacks DNA to check it against. The CDR3 is 15 amino acids. Germline V gene lookup returns CDR1 KGHSH and CDR2 LQKENI.

The genes are TRBV29-1 and TRBJ2-5; TCRdb designates TRBD1, a call that cannot be tested without DNA. Germline V gene sequence: CDR1 SQVTM, CDR2 ANQGSEA. The CDR3 runs to 12 residues. The chain's CDR3 is CSVEGQEETQYF.

The V and J genes are TRBV27 and TRBJ2-7. Germline V CDR1 and CDR2: MNHEY, SMNVEV (reference sequence). The length of the CDR3 is 13 residues. CDR3 residues: CASHQGNFYEQYF.

Here the CDR3 reads CASSLGPDGNEQFF. V and J are TRBV5-8 and TRBJ2-1. The germline gives CDR1 SGHTS, CDR2 YDEGEE. The CDR3 is 14 amino acids.

The chain uses TRBV14 and TRBJ2-1. Per germline, CDR1 SGHDN and CDR2 FVKESK. The CDR3 runs 13 residues. The CDR3 protein is CASSQVPVNEQFF.

V usage is TRBV11-2 and J usage is TRBJ1-2. The CDR3 covers 14 residues. The germline V gene has CDR1 SGHAT and CDR2 FQNNGV. The chain's CDR3 is CASSLVTSNYGYTF.

The CDR3 reads CASSSLGSGGADPDPPGELFF. The chain employs TRBV7-9 and TRBJ2-2; TCRdb picks TRBD1, but there is no DNA to check that call. The CDR3 runs to 21 residues. CDR1 SEHNR and CDR2 FQNEAQ come from the germline V gene (reference sequence).

V is TRBV4-3 and J is TRBJ1-5; absent DNA, TCRdb's TRBD1 call cannot be checked. The CDR3 sequence is 15 residues long. Germline V lookup: CDR1 LGHNA, CDR2 YSLEER. Here the CDR3 reads CASSQSRRGTQPQHF.

V is TRBV5-1 and J is TRBJ1-2. This CDR3 spans 13 amino acids. CDR1 and CDR2 from the germline V gene are SGHRS and YFSETQ. CDR3 loop: CASSHTENYGYTF. The full variable domain, its missing parts supplied by reference TRBV5-1 and TRBJ1-2, is KAGVTQTPRYLIKTRGQQVTLSCSPISGHRSVSWYQQTPGQGLQFLFEYFSETQRNKGNFPGRFSGRQFSNSRSEMNVSTLELGDSALYLCASSHTENYGYTFGSGTRLTVV.

The V gene is TRBV28, the J gene TRBJ2-7. CDR1 and CDR2 from the germline V gene are MDHEN and SYDVKM. The CDR3 runs 16 residues. CDR3 sequence: CASSFSDLGRFYEQYF.

The V and J genes are TRBV7-6 and TRBJ2-3; TCRdb indicates TRBD2, and absent DNA this call remains unverified. This CDR3 region has 16 residues. Germline CDR1 and CDR2: SGHVS and FNYEAQ. The CDR3 protein is CASSLWASGGSDTQYF.